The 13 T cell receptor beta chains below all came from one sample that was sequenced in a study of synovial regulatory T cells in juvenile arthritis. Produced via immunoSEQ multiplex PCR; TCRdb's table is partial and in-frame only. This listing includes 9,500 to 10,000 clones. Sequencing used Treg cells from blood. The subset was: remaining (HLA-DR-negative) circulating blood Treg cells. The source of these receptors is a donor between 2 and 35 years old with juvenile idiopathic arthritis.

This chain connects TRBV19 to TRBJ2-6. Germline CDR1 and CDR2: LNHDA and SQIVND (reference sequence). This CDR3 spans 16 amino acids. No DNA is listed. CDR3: CASSVSVAVRSNVLTF.

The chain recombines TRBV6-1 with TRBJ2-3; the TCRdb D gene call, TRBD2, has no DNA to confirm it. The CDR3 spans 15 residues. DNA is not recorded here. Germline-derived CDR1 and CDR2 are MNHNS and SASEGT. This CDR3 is CALGGASGSTDTQYF.

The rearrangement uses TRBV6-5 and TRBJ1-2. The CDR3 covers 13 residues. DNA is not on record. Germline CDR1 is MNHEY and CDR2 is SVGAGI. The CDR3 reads CASSRTGDYGYTF.

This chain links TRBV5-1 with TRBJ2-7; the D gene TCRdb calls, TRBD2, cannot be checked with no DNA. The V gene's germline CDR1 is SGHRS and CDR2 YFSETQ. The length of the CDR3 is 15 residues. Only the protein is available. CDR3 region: CASSWNLAGAYEQYF.

This chain's CDR3 is CASTYRGAGELFF. V is TRBV14 and J is TRBJ2-2; TCRdb proposes TRBD1, but this gene call is untestable without DNA. CDR1 is SGHDN, CDR2 FVKESK, per germline. The CDR3 totals 13 residues. DNA for this receptor is not on file.

The CDR3 loop reads CASSLFRGSHGYTF. This sequence joins TRBV28 and TRBJ1-2; TCRdb's D call, TRBD1, is unchecked because there is no DNA. The CDR3 sequence is 14 residues long. A DNA sequence was not provided. Germline V lookup: CDR1 MDHEN, CDR2 SYDVKM.

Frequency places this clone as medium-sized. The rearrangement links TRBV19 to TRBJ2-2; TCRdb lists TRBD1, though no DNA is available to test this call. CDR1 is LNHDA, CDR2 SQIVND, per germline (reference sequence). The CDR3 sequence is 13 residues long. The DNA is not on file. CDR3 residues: CASRQGGTGELFF.

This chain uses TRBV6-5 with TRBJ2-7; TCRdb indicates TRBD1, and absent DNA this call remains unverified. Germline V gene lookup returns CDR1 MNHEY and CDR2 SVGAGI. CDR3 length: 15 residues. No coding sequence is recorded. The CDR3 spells CASSPAGQAVYEQYF.

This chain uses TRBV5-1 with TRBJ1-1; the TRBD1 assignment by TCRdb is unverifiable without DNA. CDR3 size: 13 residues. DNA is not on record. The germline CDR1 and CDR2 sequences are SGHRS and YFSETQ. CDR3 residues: CASSLQGIAEAFF. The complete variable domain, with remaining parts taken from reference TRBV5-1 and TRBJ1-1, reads KAGVTQTPRYLIKTRGQQVTLSCSPISGHRSVSWYQQTPGQGLQFLFEYFSETQRNKGNFPGRFSGRQFSNSRSEMNVSTLELGDSALYLCASSLQGIAEAFFGQGTRLTVV.

This chain's CDR3 is CASSFGSYNEQFF. The chain recombines TRBV5-1 with TRBJ2-1; the TCRdb D gene call, TRBD2, has no DNA to confirm it. The CDR3 is 13 amino acids. The DNA is not on file. Germline loops: CDR1 SGHRS, CDR2 YFSETQ.

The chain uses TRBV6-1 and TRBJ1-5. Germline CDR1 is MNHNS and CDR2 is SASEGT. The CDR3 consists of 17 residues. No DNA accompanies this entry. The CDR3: CASSGDMGESVDQPQHF.

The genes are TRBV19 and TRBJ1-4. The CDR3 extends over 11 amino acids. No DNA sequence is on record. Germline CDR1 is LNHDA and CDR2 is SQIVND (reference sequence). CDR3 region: CASSRNEKLFF. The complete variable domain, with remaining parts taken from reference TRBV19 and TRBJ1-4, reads DGGITQSPKYLFRKEGQNVTLSCEQNLNHDAMYWYRQDPGQGLRLIYYSQIVNDFQKGDIAEGYSVSREKKESFPLTVTSAQKNPTAFYLCASSRNEKLFFGSGTQLSVL.

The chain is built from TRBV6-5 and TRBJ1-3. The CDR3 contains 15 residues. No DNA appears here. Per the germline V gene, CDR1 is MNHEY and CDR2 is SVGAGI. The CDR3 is CASSGAGFAGNTIYF.